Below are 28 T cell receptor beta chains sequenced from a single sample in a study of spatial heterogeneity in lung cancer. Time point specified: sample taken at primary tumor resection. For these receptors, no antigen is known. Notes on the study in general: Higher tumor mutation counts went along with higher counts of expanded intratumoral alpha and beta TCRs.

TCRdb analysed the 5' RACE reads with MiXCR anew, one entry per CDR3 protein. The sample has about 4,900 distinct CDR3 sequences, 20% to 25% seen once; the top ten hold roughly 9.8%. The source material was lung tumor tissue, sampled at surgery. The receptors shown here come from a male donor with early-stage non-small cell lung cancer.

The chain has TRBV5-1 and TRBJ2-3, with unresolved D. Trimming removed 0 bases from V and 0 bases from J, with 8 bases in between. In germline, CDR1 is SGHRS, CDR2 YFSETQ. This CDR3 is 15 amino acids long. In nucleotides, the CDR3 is TGCGCCAGCAGCTTGGAACGGGCTAGCACAGATACGCAGTATTTT. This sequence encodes CASSLERASTDTQYF.

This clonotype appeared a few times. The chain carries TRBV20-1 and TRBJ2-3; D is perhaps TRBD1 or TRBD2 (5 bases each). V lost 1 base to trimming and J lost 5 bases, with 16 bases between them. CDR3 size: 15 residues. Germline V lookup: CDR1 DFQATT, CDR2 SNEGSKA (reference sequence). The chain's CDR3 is CSARGRESHRDTQYF. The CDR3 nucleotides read TGCAGTGCTAGAGGCAGGGAGTCTCATCGAGATACGCAGTATTTT.

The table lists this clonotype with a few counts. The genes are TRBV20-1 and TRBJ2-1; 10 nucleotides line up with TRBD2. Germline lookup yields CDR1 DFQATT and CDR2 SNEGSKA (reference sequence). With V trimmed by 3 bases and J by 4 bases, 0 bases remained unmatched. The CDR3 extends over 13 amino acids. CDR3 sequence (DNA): TGCAGTGCTAGGACTAGCGGGTACAATGAGCAGTTCTTC. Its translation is CSARTSGYNEQFF.

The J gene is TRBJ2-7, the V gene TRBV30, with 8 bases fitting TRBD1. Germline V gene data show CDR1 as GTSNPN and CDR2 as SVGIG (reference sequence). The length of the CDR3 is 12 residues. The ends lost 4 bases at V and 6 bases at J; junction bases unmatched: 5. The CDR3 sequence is CAWNQQGGEQYF. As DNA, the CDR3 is TGTGCCTGGAACCAACAGGGGGGCGAGCAGTACTTC.

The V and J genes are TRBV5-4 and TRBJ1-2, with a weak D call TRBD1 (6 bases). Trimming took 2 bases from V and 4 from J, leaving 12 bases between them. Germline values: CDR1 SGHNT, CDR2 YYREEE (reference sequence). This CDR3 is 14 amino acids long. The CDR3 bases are TGTGCCAGCAGCTTATCGGGGGCTACCTATGGCTACACCTTC. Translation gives CASSLSGATYGYTF.

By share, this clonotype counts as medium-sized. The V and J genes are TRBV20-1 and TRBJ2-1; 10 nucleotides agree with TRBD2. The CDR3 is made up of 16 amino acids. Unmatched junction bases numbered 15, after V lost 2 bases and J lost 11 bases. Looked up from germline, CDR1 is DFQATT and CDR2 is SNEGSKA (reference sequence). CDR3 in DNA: TGCAGTGCTAGAAGCCCCCTAGCGGGAGTGTCAGCCCAGCAGTTCTTC. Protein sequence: CSARSPLAGVSAQQFF.

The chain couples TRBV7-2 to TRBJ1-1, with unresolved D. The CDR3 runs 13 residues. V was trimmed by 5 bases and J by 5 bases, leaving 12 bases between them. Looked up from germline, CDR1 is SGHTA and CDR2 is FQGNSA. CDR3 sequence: CASSQSPMTEAFF. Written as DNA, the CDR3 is TGTGCCAGCAGCCAATCACCGATGACTGAAGCTTTCTTT.

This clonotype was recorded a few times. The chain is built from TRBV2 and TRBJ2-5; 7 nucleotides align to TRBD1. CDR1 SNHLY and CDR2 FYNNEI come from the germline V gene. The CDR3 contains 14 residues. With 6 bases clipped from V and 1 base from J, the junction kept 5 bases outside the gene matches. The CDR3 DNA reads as TGTGCCAGCAGCCCGAGGACAGGCCAAGAGACCCAGTACTTC. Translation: CASSPRTGQETQYF. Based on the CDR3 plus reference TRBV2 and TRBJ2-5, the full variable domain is EPEVTQTPSHQVTQMGQEVILRCVPISNHLYFYWYRQILGQKVEFLVSFYNNEISEKSEIFDDQFSVERPDGSNFTLKIRSTKLEDSAMYFCASSPRTGQETQYFGPGTRLLVL.

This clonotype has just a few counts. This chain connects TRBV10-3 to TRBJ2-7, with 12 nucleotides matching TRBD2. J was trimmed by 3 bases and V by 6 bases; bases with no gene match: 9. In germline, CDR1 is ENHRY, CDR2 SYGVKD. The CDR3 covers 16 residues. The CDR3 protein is CAIRETSGRGGYEQYF. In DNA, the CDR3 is TGTGCCATCAGGGAGACTAGCGGGAGAGGGGGCTACGAGCAGTACTTC.

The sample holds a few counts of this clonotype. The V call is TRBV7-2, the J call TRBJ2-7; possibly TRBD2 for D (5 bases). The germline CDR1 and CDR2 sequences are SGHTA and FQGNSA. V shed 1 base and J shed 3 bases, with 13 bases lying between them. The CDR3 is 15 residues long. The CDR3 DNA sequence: TGTGCCAGCAGCTTAGAGGCCGGGGTTAACTACGAGCAGTACTTC. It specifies CASSLEAGVNYEQYF. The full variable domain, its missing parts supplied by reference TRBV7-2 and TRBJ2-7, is GAGVSQSPSNKVTEKGKDVELRCDPISGHTALYWYRQSLGQGLEFLIYFQGNSAPDKSGLPSDRFSAERTGGSVSTLTIQRTQQEDSAVYLCASSLEAGVNYEQYFGPGTRLTVT.

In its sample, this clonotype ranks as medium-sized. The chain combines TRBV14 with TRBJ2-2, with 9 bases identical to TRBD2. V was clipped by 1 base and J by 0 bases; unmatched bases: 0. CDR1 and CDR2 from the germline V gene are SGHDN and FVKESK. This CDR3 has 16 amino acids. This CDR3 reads CASSQVAGANTGELFF. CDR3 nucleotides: TGTGCCAGCAGCCAAGTAGCGGGAGCGAACACCGGGGAGCTGTTTTTT.

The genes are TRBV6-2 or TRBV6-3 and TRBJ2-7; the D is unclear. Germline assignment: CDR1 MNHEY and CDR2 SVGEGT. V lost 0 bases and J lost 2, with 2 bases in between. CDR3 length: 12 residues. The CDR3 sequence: CASSYSPYEQYF. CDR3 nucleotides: TGTGCCAGCAGTTACTCGCCCTACGAGCAGTACTTC.

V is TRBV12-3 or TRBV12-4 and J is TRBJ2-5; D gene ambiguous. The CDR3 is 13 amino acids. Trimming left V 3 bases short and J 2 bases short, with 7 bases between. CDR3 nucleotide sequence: TGTGCCAGCAGTTTTTACGGTCAAGAGACCCAGTACTTC. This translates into CASSFYGQETQYF.

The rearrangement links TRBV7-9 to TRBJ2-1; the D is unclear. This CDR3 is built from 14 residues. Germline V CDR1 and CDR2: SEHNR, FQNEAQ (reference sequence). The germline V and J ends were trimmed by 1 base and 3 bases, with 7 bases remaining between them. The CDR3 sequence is CASSLVGSYNEQFF. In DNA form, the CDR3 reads TGTGCCAGCAGCTTAGTGGGCAGCTACAATGAGCAGTTCTTC.

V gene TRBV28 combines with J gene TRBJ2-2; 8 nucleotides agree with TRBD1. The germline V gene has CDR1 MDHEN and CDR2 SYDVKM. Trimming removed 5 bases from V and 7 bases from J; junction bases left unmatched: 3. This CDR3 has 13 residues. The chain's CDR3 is CASSHRGIGELFF. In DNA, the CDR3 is TGTGCCAGCAGTCACAGGGGGATCGGGGAGCTGTTTTTT. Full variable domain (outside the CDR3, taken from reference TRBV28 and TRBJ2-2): DVKVTQSSRYLVKRTGEKVFLECVQDMDHENMFWYRQDPGLGLRLIYFSYDVKMKEKGDIPEGYSVSREKKERFSLILESASTNQTSMYLCASSHRGIGELFFGEGSRLTVL.

The CDR3 spells CASSLRGTRTGELFF. The CDR3 nucleotides read TGTGCCAGCAGTTTACGGGGGACTCGCACCGGGGAGCTGTTTTTT. The rearrangement links TRBV6-5 to TRBJ2-2, with a tentative D call TRBD2 (6 bases). CDR1 and CDR2 from the germline V gene are MNHEY and SVGAGI. CDR3 size: 15 residues. V shed 4 bases and J shed 4 bases, with 13 bases lying between them.

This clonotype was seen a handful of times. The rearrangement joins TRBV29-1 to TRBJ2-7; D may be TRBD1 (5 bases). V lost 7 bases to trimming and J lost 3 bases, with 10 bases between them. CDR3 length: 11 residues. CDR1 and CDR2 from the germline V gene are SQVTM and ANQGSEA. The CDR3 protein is CSAGHNYEQYF. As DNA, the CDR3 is TGCAGCGCCGGACACAACTACGAGCAGTACTTC.

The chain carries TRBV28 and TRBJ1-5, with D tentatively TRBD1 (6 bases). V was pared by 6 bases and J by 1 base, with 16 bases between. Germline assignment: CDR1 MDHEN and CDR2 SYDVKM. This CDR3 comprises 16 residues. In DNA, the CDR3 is TGTGCCAGCAGCATTCAGGGGAGAATGAGCAATCAGCCCCAGCATTTT. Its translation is CASSIQGRMSNQPQHF.

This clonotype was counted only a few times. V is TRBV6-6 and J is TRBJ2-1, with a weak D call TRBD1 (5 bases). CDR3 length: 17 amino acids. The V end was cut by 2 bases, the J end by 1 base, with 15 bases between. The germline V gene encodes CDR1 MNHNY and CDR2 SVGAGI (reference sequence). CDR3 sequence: CASSYNTGLYSYNEQFF. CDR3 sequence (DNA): TGTGCCAGCAGTTACAACACAGGCCTCTATTCCTACAATGAGCAGTTCTTC.

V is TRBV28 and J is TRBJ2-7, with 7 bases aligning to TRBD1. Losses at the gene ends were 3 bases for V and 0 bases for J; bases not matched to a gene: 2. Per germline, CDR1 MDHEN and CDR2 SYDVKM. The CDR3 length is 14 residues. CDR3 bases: TGTGCCAGCAGTTTTCCAGGGGGCTCCTACGAGCAGTACTTC. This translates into CASSFPGGSYEQYF.

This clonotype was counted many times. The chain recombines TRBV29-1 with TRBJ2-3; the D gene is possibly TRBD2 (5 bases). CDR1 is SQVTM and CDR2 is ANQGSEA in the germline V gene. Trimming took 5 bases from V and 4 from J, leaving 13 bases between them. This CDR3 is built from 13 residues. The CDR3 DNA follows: TGCAGCGTTTCGAACCTGGAGGCAGATACGCAGTATTTT. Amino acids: CSVSNLEADTQYF.

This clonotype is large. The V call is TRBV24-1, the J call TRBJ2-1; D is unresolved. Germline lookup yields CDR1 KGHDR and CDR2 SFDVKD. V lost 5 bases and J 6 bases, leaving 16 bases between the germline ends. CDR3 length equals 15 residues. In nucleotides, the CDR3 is TGTGCCACCAGTGGGGCCACGCGCACCCTCAATGAGCAGTTCTTC. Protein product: CATSGATRTLNEQFF.

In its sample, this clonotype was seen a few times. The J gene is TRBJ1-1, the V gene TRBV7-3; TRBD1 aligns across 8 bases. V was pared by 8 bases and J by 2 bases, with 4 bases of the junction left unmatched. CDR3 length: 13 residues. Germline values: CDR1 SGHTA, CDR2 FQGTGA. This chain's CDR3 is CASQGARNTEAFF. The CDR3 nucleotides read TGTGCCAGCCAGGGGGCGCGAAACACTGAAGCTTTCTTT.

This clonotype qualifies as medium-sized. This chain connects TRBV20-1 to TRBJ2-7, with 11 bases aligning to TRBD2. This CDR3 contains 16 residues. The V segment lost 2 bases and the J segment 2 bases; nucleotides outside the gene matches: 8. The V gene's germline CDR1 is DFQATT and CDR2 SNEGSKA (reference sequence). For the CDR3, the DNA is TGCAGTGCTAGACCTAGGACTAGCGGGTTAGCCTACGAGCAGTACTTC. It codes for CSARPRTSGLAYEQYF.

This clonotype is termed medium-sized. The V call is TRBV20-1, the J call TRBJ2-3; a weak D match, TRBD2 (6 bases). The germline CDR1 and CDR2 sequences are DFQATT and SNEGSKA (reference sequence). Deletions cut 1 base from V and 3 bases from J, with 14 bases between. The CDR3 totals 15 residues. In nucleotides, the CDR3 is TGCAGTGCTAGAGCCCAGCGGGCGATTACAGATACGCAGTATTTT. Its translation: CSARAQRAITDTQYF.

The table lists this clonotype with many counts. This CDR3 reads CRGNGRAVEQYF. For the CDR3, the DNA is TGCAGGGGAAACGGGAGGGCCGTCGAGCAGTACTTC. The chain employs TRBV20-1 and TRBJ2-7; the match to TRBD2 covers 8 bases. Per the germline V gene, CDR1 is DFQATT and CDR2 is SNEGSKA (reference sequence). The CDR3 runs to 12 residues.

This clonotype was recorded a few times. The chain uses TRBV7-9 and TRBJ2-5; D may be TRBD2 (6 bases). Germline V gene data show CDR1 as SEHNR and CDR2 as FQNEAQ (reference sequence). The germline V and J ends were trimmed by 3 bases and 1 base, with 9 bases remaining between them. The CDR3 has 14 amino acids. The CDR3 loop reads CASSFLGLQETQYF. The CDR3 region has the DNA TGTGCCAGCAGCTTCCTGGGACTCCAAGAGACCCAGTACTTC.

The CDR3 is CASSIDLFRGTDTQYF. In DNA, the CDR3 is TGTGCCAGTAGTATAGATCTGTTCAGGGGAACAGATACGCAGTATTTT. This chain joins TRBV19 and TRBJ2-3; the D gene is possibly TRBD1 (6 bases). CDR1 LNHDA and CDR2 SQIVND come from the germline V gene (reference sequence). V was trimmed by 0 bases and J by 3 bases, leaving 13 bases between them. This CDR3 has 16 residues.